This TCR beta chain was found in a study of blood T cell repertoires in COVID-19. Across the whole study: The study drew acute and convalescent COVID-19 samples from the United States, Italy and Spain. The analysed material was cDNA or gDNA that came from T cells, B-cell-depleted T cells, or PBMCs.

Between the trimmed V and J ends, which lost 4 bases and 10 bases, there was a span of 20 bases. The CDR3 sequence is 14 residues long. CDR1 SGHRS and CDR2 YFSETQ come from the germline V gene. As handled by the study authors: How many nucleated cells were present was estimated from reference gene primer amplification. Profiling relied on immunoSEQ multiplex PCR, and the TCRdb table lists in-frame clones only, not all of them. That table is the source of V, J and clone size, and D and trimming were worked out from the DNA. Found here are over 130,000 clones, approximately 86% of them singletons; the top ten hold about 4.1%.

Sequenced sample: peripheral blood. The rearrangement uses TRBV5-1 and TRBJ2-5, with D perhaps TRBD2 (5 bases). This TCR came from an older woman with active or convalescent COVID-19. The CDR3 sequence: CASSAGTSVEDQYF. In DNA form, the CDR3 reads TGCGCCAGCAGCGCGGGCACTTCAGTCGAGGACCAGTACTTC.